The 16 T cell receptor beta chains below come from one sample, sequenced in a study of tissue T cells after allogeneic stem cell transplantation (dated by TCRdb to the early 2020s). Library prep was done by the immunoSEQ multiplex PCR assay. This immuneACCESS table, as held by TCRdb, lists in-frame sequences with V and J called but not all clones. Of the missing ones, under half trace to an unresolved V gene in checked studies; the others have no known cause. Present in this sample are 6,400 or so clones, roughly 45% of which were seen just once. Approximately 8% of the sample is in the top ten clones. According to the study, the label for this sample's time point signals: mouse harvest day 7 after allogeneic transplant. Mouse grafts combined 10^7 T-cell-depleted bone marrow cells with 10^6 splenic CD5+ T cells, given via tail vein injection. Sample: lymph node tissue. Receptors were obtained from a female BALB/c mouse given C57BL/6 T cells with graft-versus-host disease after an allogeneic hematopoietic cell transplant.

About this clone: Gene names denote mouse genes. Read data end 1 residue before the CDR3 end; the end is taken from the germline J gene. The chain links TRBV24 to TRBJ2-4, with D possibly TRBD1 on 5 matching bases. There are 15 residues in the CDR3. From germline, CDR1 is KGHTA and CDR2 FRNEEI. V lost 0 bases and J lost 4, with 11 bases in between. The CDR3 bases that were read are TGTGCCAGCAGTCTGTATTGGAGGACAAAAAACACCTTGTAC. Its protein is CASSLYWRTKNTLY. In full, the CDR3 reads CASSLYWRTKNTLYF.

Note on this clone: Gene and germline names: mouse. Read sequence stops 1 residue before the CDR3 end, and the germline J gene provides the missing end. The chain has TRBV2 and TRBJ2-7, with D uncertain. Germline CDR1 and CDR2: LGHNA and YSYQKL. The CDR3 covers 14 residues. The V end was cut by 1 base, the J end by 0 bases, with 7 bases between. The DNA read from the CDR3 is TGTGCCAGCAGCCAAGGAGGGAGCTCCTATGAACAGTAC. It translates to CASSQGGSSYEQY. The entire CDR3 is CASSQGGSSYEQYF.

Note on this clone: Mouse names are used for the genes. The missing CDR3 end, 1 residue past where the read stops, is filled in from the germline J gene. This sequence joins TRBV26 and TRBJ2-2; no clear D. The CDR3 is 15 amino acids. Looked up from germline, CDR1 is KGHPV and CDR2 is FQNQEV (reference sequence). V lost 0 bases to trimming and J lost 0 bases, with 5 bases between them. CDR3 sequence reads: CASSLSGTNTGQLYF. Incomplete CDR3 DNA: TGTGCCAGCAGTCTGTCGGGGACAAACACCGGGCAGCTCTAC.

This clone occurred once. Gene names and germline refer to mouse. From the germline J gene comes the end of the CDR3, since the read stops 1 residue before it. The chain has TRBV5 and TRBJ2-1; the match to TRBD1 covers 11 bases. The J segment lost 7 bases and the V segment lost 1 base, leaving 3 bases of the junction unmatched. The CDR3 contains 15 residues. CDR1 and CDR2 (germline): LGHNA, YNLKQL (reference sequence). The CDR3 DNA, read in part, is TGTGCCAGCAGCCAAGTGGGACAGGGGGACGCTGAGCAGTTC. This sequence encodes CASSQVGQGDAEQF. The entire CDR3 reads CASSQVGQGDAEQFF.

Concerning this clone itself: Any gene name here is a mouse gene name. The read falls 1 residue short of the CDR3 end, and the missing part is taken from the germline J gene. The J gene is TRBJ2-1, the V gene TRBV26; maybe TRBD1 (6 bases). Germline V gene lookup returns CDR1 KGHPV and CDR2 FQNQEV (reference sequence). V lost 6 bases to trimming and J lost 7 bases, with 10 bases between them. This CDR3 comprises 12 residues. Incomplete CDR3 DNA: TGTGCCAGCAGCCCCGACAGGGCTGAGCAGTTC. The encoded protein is CASSPDRAEQF. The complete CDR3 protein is CASSPDRAEQFF.

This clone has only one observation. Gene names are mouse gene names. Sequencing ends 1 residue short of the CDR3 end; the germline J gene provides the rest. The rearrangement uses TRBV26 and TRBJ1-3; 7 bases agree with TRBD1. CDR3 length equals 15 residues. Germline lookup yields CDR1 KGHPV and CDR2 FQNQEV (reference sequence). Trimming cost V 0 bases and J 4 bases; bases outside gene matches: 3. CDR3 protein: CASSLSTGFGNTLYF. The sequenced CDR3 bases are TGTGCCAGCAGTCTGTCGACAGGGTTCGGAAATACGCTCTAT.

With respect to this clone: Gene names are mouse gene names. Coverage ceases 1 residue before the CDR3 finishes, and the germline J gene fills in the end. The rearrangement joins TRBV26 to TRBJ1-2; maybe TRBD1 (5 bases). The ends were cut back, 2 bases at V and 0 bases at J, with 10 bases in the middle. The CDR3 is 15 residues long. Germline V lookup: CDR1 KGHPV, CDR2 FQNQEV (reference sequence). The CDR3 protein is CASSLRGGSNSDYTF. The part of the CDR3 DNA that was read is TGTGCCAGCAGTCTGCGGGGGGGTTCAAACTCCGACTACACC.

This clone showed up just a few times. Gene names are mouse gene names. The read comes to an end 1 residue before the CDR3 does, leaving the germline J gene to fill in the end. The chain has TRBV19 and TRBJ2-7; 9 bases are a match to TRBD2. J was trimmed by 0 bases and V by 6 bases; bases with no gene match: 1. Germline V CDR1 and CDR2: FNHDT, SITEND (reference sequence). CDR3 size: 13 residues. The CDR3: CASTWGGSYEQYF. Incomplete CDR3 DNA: TGTGCCAGCACCTGGGGGGGCTCCTATGAACAGTAC.

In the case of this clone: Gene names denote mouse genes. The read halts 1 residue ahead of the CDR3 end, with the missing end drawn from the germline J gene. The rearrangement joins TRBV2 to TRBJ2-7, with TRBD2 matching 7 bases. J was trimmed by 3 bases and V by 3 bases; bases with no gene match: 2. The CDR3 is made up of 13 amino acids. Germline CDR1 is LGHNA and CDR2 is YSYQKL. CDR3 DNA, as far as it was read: TGTGCCAGCAGCCACCGACTGGGCTATGAACAGTAC. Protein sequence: CASSHRLGYEQY. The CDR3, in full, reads CASSHRLGYEQYF.

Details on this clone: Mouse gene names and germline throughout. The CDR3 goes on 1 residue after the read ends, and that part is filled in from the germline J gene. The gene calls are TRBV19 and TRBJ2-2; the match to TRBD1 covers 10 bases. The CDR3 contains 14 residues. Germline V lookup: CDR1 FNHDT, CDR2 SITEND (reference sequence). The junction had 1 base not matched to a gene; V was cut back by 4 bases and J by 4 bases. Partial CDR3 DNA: TGTGCCAGCAGTCGACAGGGGGCCACCGGGCAGCTCTAC. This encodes CASSRQGATGQLY. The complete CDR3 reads CASSRQGATGQLYF.

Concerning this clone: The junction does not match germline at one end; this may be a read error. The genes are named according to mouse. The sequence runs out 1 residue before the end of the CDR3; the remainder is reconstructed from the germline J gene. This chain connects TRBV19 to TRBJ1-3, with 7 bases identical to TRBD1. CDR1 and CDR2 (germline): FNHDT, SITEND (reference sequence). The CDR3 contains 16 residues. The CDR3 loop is CASSIGDSPSGNALYF. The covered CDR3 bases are TGTGCCAGCAGTATTGGGGACAGCCCTTCTGGAAATGCGCTCTAT.

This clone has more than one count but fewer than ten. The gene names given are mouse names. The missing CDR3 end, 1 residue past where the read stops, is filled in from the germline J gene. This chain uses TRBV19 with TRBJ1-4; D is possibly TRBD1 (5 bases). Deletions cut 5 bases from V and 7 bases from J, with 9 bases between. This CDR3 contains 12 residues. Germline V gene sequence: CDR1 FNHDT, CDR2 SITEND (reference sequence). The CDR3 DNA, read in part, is TGTGCCAGCAGAAGAAGGGGCGAAAGATTATTT. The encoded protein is CASRRRGERLF. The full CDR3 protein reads CASRRRGERLFF.

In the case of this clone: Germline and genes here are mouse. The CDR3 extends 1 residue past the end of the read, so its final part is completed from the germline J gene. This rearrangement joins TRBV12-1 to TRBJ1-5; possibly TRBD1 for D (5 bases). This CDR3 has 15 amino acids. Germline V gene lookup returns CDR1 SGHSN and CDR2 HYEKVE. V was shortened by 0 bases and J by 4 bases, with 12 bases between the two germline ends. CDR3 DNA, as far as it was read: TGTGCCAGCTCTCTCGTAGGGGAGGATAACCAGGCTCCGCTT. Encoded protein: CASSLVGEDNQAPL. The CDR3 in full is CASSLVGEDNQAPLF. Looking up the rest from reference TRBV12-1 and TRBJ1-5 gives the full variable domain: DSGVVQSPRHIIKEKGGRSVLTCIPISGHSNVVWYQQTLGKELKFLIQHYEKVERDKGFLPSRFSVQQFDDYHSEMNMSALELEDSAMYFCASSLVGEDNQAPLFGEGTRLSVL.

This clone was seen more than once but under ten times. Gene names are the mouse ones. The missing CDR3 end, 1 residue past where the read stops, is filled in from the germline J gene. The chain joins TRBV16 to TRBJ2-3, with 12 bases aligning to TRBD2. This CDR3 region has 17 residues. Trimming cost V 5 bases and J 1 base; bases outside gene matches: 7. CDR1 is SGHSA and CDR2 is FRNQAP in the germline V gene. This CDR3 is CASSLRTGGVGAETLYF. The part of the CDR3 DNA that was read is TGTGCAAGCAGCCTCCGGACTGGGGGGGTCGGTGCAGAAACGCTGTAT.

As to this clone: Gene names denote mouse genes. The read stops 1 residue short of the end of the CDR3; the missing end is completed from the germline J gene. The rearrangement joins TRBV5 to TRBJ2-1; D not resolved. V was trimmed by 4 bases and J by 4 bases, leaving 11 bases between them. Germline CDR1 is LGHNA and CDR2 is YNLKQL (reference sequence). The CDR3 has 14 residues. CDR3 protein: CASSRSQKYAEQFF. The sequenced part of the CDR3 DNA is TGTGCCAGCAGCCGCTCACAGAAATATGCTGAGCAGTTC.

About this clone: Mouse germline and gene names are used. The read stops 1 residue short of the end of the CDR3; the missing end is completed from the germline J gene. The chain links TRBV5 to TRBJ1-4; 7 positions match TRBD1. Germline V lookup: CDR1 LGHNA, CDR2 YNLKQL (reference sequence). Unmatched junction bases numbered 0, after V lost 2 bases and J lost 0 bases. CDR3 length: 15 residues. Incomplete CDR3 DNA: TGTGCCAGCAGCCAAACAGGGGTTTCCAACGAAAGATTATTT. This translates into CASSQTGVSNERLF. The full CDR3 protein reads CASSQTGVSNERLFF.